The T cell receptor beta chain under discussion was sequenced for a study of blood T cells in healthy people across ages. Points from the study as a whole: Across the age range, TCR beta diversity per million T cells fell in a roughly linear way.

About this clonotype itself: Its antigen is undetermined.

Using a J-beta primer mix together with a sample-barcoded 5' primer, a second PCR was run for about 6 to 11 cycles. Samples each returned at least 2.5 million CDR3-containing paired-end reads. Each CDR3 protein is one row after TCRdb ran MiXCR on the 5' RACE reads. In the table there are roughly 680,000 distinct CDR3 sequences, 45% to 60% of which are singletons. The CDR3 totals 15 residues. Per germline, CDR1 SGHRS and CDR2 YFSETQ. With 2 bases clipped from V and 6 bases from J, the junction kept 7 bases outside the gene matches. Sequences were obtained from blood. This sequence originates from an elderly woman in good health. The gene calls are TRBV5-1 and TRBJ2-1; 8 nucleotides match TRBD2. The CDR3 spells CASSLAGVFGNEQFF. CDR3 bases: TGCGCCAGCAGCTTAGCGGGAGTGTTTGGCAATGAGCAGTTCTTC.